These T cell receptor beta chains were read from a single sample in a study of shared clonotypes between healthy human individuals. The protocol was immunoSEQ multiplex PCR, while the TCRdb copy is restricted to in-frame clones and leaves out a portion. The sample lists over 1.5 million clones; 95% to 99% were seen once. What was sequenced was naive CD4+ T cells sorted from blood. The origin of the receptors is a man aged 25-45 years in good health. CDR3s include the opening cysteine and the closing phenylalanine or tryptophan. The order of the fields is V gene, J gene, clone size, D gene, CDR3 protein, CDR3 DNA. The D gene is left open where the match is weak. Expanded clones get a size class; other rows say once, few or many, or leave the size out.

>TRBV29-1|TRBJ2-1|NA|NA
CSVSDHSYNEQFF
TGCAGCGTTAGCGACCACTCCTACAATGAGCAGTTCTTC
>TRBV7-9|TRBJ2-1|NA|TRBD2
CASSSGGLATYNEQFF
TGTGCCAGCAGCTCGGGGGGACTAGCGACCTACAATGAGCAGTTCTTC
>TRBV30|TRBJ2-3|NA|NA
CAWSVRGPRGTQYF
TGTGCCTGGAGTGTTCGAGGGCCACGGGGTACGCAGTATTTT
>TRBV5-1|TRBJ2-2|NA|NA
CASSESPGVIDGELFF
TGCGCCAGCAGCGAGAGCCCAGGGGTGATTGACGGGGAGCTGTTTTTT
>TRBV7-9|TRBJ1-1|NA|NA
CASTNLNEAFF
TGTGCCAGCACCAACTTAAATGAAGCTTTCTTT
>TRBV7-8|TRBJ2-3|once|NA
CASGPMGGGTDTQYF
TGTGCCAGCGGGCCGATGGGGGGCGGCACAGATACGCAGTATTTT
>TRBV7-9|TRBJ2-3|NA|TRBD2
CASSRTSGSRLGRTDTQYF
TGTGCCAGCAGCCGGACTAGCGGGAGTCGGTTGGGACGCACAGATACGCAGTATTTT
>TRBV5-4|TRBJ2-2|once|NA
CASSPNLGAGSNTGELFF
TGTGCCAGCAGCCCCAACTTGGGAGCGGGCTCGAACACCGGGGAGCTGTTTTTT
>TRBV23-1|TRBJ2-2|NA|TRBD1
CAIRRNSGQGVSGELFF
TGCGCCATCCGGAGAAATTCGGGACAGGGGGTATCCGGGGAGCTGTTTTTT
>TRBV7-6|TRBJ1-4|once|NA
CASSGFNEKLFF
TGTGCCAGCAGCGGGTTTAATGAAAAACTGTTTTTT
>TRBV5-8|TRBJ1-5|NA|TRBD1
CASRGGQGHNSNQPQHF
TGTGCCAGCAGGGGGGGACAGGGCCATAATAGCAATCAGCCCCAGCATTTT
>TRBV10-3|TRBJ2-3|NA|TRBD2
CAISERAGGPGDTQYF
TGTGCCATCAGTGAGAGGGCGGGAGGGCCTGGAGATACGCAGTATTTT
>TRBV7-9|TRBJ1-2|once|TRBD1
CASSFPPRQGNYGYTF
TGTGCCAGCAGCTTCCCGCCCCGACAGGGGAACTATGGCTACACCTTC
>TRBV27|TRBJ1-2|NA|NA
CASRDSLYYGYTF
TGTGCCAGCAGGGACAGCCTGTACTATGGCTACACCTTC
>TRBV5-5|TRBJ2-7|NA|NA
CASSLTGHHSYEQYF
TGTGCCAGCAGCTTGACGGGACACCACTCCTACGAGCAGTACTTC
>TRBV9|TRBJ2-3|NA|NA
CASSADVLVTQYF
TGTGCCAGCAGCGCCGACGTCCTCGTTACGCAGTATTTT
>TRBV30|TRBJ2-5|NA|NA
CAWSPSQETQYF
TGTGCCTGGAGCCCGAGCCAAGAGACCCAGTACTTC
>TRBV19|TRBJ1-1|NA|NA
CASSIDGRRYTEAFF
TGTGCCAGTAGTATAGATGGTCGACGTTACACTGAAGCTTTCTTT
>TRBV14|TRBJ2-2|NA|TRBD2
CASSQLGRRPTGELFF
TGTGCCAGCAGCCAACTCGGGAGGAGACCCACCGGGGAGCTGTTTTTT
>TRBV10-3|TRBJ2-3|NA|TRBD2
CAITDGLAGGRADTQYF
TGTGCCATCACAGATGGACTAGCGGGCGGAAGAGCAGATACGCAGTATTTT
>TRBV9|TRBJ2-3|NA|NA
CASSVDPAGGTDTQYF
TGTGCCAGCAGCGTCGACCCCGCTGGGGGCACAGATACGCAGTATTTT
>TRBV5-1|TRBJ2-3|NA|NA
CASSLGAGEDTQYF
TGCGCCAGCAGCTTGGGGGCAGGGGAAGATACGCAGTATTTT
>TRBV29-1|TRBJ2-1|NA|TRBD1
CSGGTGRVNEQFF
TGCAGCGGGGGGACAGGAAGGGTAAATGAGCAGTTCTTC
>TRBV29-1|TRBJ2-1|NA|TRBD2
CSVRLAGGPNEQFF
TGCAGCGTCCGACTAGCGGGAGGGCCCAATGAGCAGTTCTTC